Sequencing of this TCR beta chain was carried out in a study of blood T cell repertoires in COVID-19. Study details: Donors in the United States, Italy and Spain gave samples during acute or convalescent COVID-19. T cells, B-cell-depleted T cells, or PBMCs provided the cDNA or gDNA that served as material.

Profiled with immunoSEQ multiplex PCR; TCRdb holds only in-frame clones, not every one. Here the sample spans around 190,000 clones, 75% to 90% being singletons. Trimming removed 4 bases at V and 1 base at J, with 7 bases between. Germline lookup yields CDR1 MDHEN and CDR2 SYDVKM. The CDR3 has 13 residues. This clone was recorded once. Sequenced input: peripheral blood. The chain combines TRBV28 with TRBJ1-2; no firm D call. The sequence came from a woman aged 55-70 years with acute or convalescent COVID-19. The CDR3 sequence: CASSSGLNYGYTF. The CDR3 region has the DNA TGTGCCAGCAGTTCCGGACTTAACTATGGCTACACCTTC.